This is a list of T cell receptor beta chains from one sample in a study of early T cells in non-severe SARS-CoV-2 infection. TCRdb re-called the 5' RACE reads with MiXCR, one entry per CDR3 protein. The repertoire holds tens of thousands of distinct CDR3 sequences, with around 7% as singletons. The material sequenced was whole blood. The receptor set was obtained from an adult who was a healthcare worker with PCR-confirmed SARS-CoV-2 infection or an uninfected control (not recorded which). Both conserved end residues are part of each CDR3. A D gene is named only where the DNA matches it firmly. Size is omitted from some rows. Given values are once, few, many or a class for expanded clones.

J,D,size,V,CDR3,DNA
TRBJ1-5,TRBD1,many,TRBV6-1,CASRTGDNSNQPQHF,TGTGCCAGCAGGACAGGGGATAATAGCAATCAGCCCCAGCATTTT
TRBJ2-1,TRBD2,many,TRBV4-2,CASSQDWASGSNEQFF,TGTGCCAGCAGCCAAGATTGGGCTAGCGGGAGTAATGAGCAGTTCTTC
TRBJ1-1,.,many,TRBV20-1,CSASDSLNTEAFF,TGCAGTGCTAGTGACAGCTTGAACACTGAAGCTTTCTTT
TRBJ2-1,TRBD2,many,TRBV19,CASSLRPPGLAGISYNEQFF,TGTGCCAGTAGTCTACGCCCCCCCGGACTAGCGGGAATCTCCTACAATGAGCAGTTCTTC
TRBJ2-2,.,.,TRBV6-6,CASSHWPTRSTGELFF,TGTGCCAGCAGTCACTGGCCGACAAGGAGCACCGGGGAGCTGTTTTTT
TRBJ1-5,.,many,TRBV28,CASSLIVINQPQHF,TGTGCCAGCAGTTTAATAGTAATCAATCAGCCCCAGCATTTT
TRBJ2-3,.,few,TRBV6-5,CASNPSYADTQYF,TGTGCCAGCAACCCTAGTTATGCAGATACGCAGTATTTT
TRBJ2-4,.,few,TRBV5-1,CASSPGSGLGSKNIQYF,TGCGCCAGCAGCCCCGGTTCAGGGCTGGGTTCCAAAAACATTCAGTACTTC
TRBJ1-2,.,few,TRBV25-1,CASSDRDLYGYTF,TGTGCCAGCAGTGACAGGGATCTCTATGGCTACACCTTC
TRBJ2-7,TRBD1,few,TRBV7-2,CASSPSGTGPYEQYF,TGTGCCAGCAGCCCGTCCGGGACAGGTCCCTACGAGCAGTACTTC
TRBJ2-5,TRBD2,few,TRBV7-9,CASRPPGLASAETQYF,TGTGCCAGCAGACCTCCGGGACTAGCGTCCGCGGAGACCCAGTACTTC
TRBJ1-1,.,many,TRBV10-2,CASNRGNTEAFF,TGCGCCAGCAACCGGGGGAACACTGAAGCTTTCTTT
TRBJ2-1,.,few,TRBV7-3,CASSPGQGTDNEQFF,TGTGCCAGCAGCCCCGGTCAGGGGACCGACAATGAGCAGTTCTTC
TRBJ1-1,TRBD1,.,TRBV6-6,CASSYSGTGNTEAFF,TGTGCCAGCAGTTACTCGGGGACAGGTAACACTGAAGCTTTCTTT
TRBJ2-1,TRBD2,few,TRBV7-9,CASSPNEAGGPIYTEQFF,TGTGCCAGCAGCCCTAATGAAGCGGGAGGGCCGATCTATACTGAGCAGTTCTTC
TRBJ2-1,.,many,TRBV19,CASSSGLSSYNEQFF,TGTGCCAGTAGTAGCGGACTCAGCTCCTACAATGAGCAGTTCTTC
TRBJ2-3,TRBD1,many,TRBV7-3,CASSFGQGLTDTQYF,TGTGCCAGCAGCTTCGGACAGGGTCTCACAGATACGCAGTATTTT
TRBJ2-6,.,many,TRBV6-5,CASTITGSGANVLTF,TGTGCCAGCACCATAACTGGGTCTGGGGCCAACGTCCTGACTTTC